This is a list of T cell receptor beta chains from one sample in a study of T cells generated in artificial thymic organoids. TCRdb redid the calling of the 5' RACE reads with MiXCR, one entry per CDR3 protein. The data contain 7,500 to 8,000 distinct CDR3 sequences, approximately 24% of them seen just once; the ten biggest clones take up approximately 3%. Their antigen targets remain unknown. The sequenced sample was naive CD8+ T cells grown in artificial thymic organoids from cord blood stem and progenitor cells. The receptors were gathered from a human donor who gave cord blood stem cells for thymic organoid culture, a cardiac surgery patient who gave postnatal thymus, or a blood donor (not recorded which). Both conserved end residues are part of each CDR3. Each record gives: J gene, D gene, V gene, clone size, CDR3 DNA, CDR3 protein. The D gene is left open where the match is weak. Size is omitted from some rows. Given values are once, few, many or a class for expanded clones.

TRBJ2-6	TRBD2	TRBV9	-	TGTGCCAGCAGCGTAGGTGGCGGGAGATGCTCTGGGGCCAACGTCCTGACTTTC	CASSVGGGRCSGANVLTF
TRBJ1-6	TRBD1	TRBV7-9	few	TGTGCCAGCAGCCAAGAAGGGACAGGGGGCGGAGGATCACCCCTCCACTTT	CASSQEGTGGGGSPLHF
TRBJ2-2	-	TRBV7-9	-	TGTGCCAGCAGCTTATGTCCGCGGACGCTGTTTTTT	CASSLCPRTLFF
TRBJ2-1	TRBD2	TRBV5-6	few	TGTGCCAGCAGCTTAGCGGGGAGCTCCTACAATGAGCAGTTCTTC	CASSLAGSSYNEQFF
TRBJ1-2	-	TRBV10-3	medium-sized	TGTGCCACCGGGTCCTCAACCTCTAACTATGGCTACACCTTC	CATGSSTSNYGYTF
TRBJ1-2	-	TRBV29-1	medium-sized	TGCAGCGTTGAGGCCCCGGGCCGCCTAAGGGGCTACACCTTC	CSVEAPGRLRGYTF
TRBJ2-7	TRBD1	TRBV28	-	TGTGCCAGCAGGTTTGGCCCCACCGGGACAGGGAACAACGAGCAGTACTTC	CASRFGPTGTGNNEQYF
TRBJ2-7	-	TRBV7-9	-	TGTGCCAGCAGCCTCAGGGGCCTCTACGAGCAGTACTTC	CASSLRGLYEQYF
TRBJ1-6	TRBD1	TRBV7-6	-	TGTGCCAGCAGCCGGACAGGGGGAAGATCACCCCTCCACTTT	CASSRTGGRSPLHF
TRBJ2-7	-	TRBV18	once	TGTGCCAGCTCACCTCGGGATACCTACGAGCAGTACTTC	CASSPRDTYEQYF
TRBJ2-2	-	TRBV28	few	TGTGCCAGCACCCCCTGGGACTCCCTCACCGGGGAGCTGTTTTTT	CASTPWDSLTGELFF
TRBJ2-4	-	TRBV12-3/TRBV12-4	medium-sized	TGTGCCAGCTTTGGCCCTGCCATGTCCAAAAACATTCAGTACTTC	CASFGPAMSKNIQYF
TRBJ2-2	TRBD2	TRBV12-3/TRBV12-4	few	TGTGCCAGCAGTTTTGGACTAGCGGGGGGGCCCGGGGAGCTGTTTTTT	CASSFGLAGGPGELFF
TRBJ2-5	-	TRBV25-1	few	TGTGCGGCCAGCGAGCAAGAGACCCAGTACTTC	CAASEQETQYF
TRBJ1-1	TRBD1	TRBV5-1	few	TGCGCCAGCAGCTTCTATAGACAGGGTGCATTAGCTTTCTTT	CASSFYRQGALAFF
TRBJ2-7	-	TRBV30	few	TGTGCCTGGAGTGTACTATGTGGCTACGAGCAGTACTTC	CAWSVLCGYEQYF
TRBJ2-2	TRBD1	TRBV5-1	-	TGCGCCAGCAGCTCTCCGGGGACAGGGGTCAACACCGGGGAGCTGTTTTTT	CASSSPGTGVNTGELFF
TRBJ1-1	-	TRBV4-1	medium-sized	TGCGCCAGCAGCCAAGAAGGCTGGTTGATTTTCAACACTGAAGCTTTCTTT	CASSQEGWLIFNTEAFF
TRBJ2-2	-	TRBV4-2	-	TGTGCCAGCAGCCAAGATCGGATTGTGGGGACAGGGGAGCTGTTTTTT	CASSQDRIVGTGELFF
TRBJ2-2	-	TRBV10-3	-	TGTGCCATCAGTGGCAGGAGGGGAACCGGGGAGCTGTTTTTT	CAISGRRGTGELFF